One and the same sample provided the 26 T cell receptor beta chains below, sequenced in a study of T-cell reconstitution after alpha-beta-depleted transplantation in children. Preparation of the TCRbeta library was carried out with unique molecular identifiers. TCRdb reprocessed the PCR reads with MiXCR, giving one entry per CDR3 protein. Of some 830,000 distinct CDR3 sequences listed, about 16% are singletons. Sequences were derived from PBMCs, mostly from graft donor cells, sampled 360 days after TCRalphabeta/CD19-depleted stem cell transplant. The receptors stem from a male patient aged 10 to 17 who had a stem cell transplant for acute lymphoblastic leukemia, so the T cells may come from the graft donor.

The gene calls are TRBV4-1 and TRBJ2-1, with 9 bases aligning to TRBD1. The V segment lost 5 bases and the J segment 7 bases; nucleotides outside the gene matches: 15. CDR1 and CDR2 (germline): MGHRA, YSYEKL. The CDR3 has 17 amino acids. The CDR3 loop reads CASSSMGQGRWSNEQFF. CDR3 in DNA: TGCGCCAGCAGCTCAATGGGACAGGGAAGATGGTCAAATGAGCAGTTCTTC.

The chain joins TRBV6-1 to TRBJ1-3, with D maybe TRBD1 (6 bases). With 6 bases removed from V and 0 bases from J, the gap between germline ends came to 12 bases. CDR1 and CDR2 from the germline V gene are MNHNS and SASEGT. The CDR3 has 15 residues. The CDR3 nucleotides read TGTGCCAGCAGCGCGACAGGAAGCTCTGGAAACACCATATATTTT. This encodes CASSATGSSGNTIYF.

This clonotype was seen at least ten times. The CDR3 DNA follows: TGTGCCAGCAGTTTCGGCGGGAGGGCCTCGGAGCAGTACTTC. As protein: CASSFGGRASEQYF. This chain joins TRBV12-3 or TRBV12-4 and TRBJ2-7; TRBD2 matches at 9 bases. The J segment lost 7 bases and the V segment lost 3 bases, leaving 7 bases of the junction unmatched. This CDR3 region has 14 residues.

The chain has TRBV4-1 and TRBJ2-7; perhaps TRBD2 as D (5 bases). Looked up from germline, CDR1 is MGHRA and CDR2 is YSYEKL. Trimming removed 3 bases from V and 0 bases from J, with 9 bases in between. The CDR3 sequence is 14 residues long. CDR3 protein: CASSQLGSSYEQYF. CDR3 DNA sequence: TGCGCCAGCAGCCAGCTAGGGAGCTCCTACGAGCAGTACTTC.

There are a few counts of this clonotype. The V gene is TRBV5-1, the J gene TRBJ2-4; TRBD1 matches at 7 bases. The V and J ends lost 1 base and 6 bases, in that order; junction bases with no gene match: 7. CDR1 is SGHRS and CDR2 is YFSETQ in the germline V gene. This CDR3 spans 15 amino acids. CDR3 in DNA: TGCGCCAGCAGCTTGTCCGAGACAGGGCCAAACATTCAGTACTTC. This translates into CASSLSETGPNIQYF. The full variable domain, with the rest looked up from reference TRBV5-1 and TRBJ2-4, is KAGVTQTPRYLIKTRGQQVTLSCSPISGHRSVSWYQQTPGQGLQFLFEYFSETQRNKGNFPGRFSGRQFSNSRSEMNVSTLELGDSALYLCASSLSETGPNIQYFGAGTRLSVL.

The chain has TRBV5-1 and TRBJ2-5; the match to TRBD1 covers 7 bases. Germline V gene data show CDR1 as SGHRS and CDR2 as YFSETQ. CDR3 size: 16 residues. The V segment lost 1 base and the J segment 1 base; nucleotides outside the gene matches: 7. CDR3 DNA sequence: TGCGCCAGCAGCTTGTGGGACAGCTCCGTCCAAGAGACCCAGTACTTC. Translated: CASSLWDSSVQETQYF.

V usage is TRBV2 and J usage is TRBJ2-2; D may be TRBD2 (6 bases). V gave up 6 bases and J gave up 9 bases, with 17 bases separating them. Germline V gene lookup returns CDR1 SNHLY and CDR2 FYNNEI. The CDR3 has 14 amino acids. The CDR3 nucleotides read TGTGCCAGCAGGGGGGACTTCGAACACCGGGAGCTGTTTTTT. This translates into CASRGDFEHRELFF.

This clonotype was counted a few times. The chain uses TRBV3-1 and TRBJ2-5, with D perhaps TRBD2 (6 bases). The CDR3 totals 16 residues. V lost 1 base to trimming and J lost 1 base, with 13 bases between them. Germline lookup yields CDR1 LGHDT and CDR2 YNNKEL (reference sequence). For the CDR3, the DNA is TGTGCCAGCAGCCAAGGGCGGCTAGCGACCCAAGAGACCCAGTACTTC. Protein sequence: CASSQGRLATQETQYF.

In DNA form, the CDR3 reads TGCAGTGCCCCGGTTAGCAGGGGGCCCAACGAGCAGTACTTC. Encoded protein: CSAPVSRGPNEQYF. This rearrangement joins TRBV20-1 to TRBJ2-7; 8 bases align to TRBD1. Germline lookup yields CDR1 DFQATT and CDR2 SNEGSKA (reference sequence). After removal of 6 bases from V and 5 bases from J, the junction contained 12 bases not matched to a gene. The CDR3 has 14 residues.

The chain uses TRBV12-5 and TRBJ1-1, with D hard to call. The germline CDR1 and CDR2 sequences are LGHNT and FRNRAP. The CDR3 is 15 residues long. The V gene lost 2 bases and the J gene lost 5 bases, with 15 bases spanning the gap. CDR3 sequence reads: CASGLLGSLGTEAFF. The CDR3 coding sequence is TGTGCTAGTGGTTTGCTCGGCAGCCTTGGGACTGAAGCTTTCTTT.

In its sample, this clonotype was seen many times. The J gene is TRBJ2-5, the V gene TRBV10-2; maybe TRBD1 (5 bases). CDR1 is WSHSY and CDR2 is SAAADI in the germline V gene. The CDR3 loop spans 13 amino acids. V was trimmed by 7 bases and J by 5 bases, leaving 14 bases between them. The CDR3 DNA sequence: TGCGCCAGCAATCGCAGGGAATTGGAGACCCAGTACTTC. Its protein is CASNRRELETQYF.

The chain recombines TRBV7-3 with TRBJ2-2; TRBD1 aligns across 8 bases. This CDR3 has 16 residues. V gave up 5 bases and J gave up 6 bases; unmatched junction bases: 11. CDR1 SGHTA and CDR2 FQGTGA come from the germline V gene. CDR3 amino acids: CASSDGQGGNPGELFF. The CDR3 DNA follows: TGTGCCAGCAGCGACGGACAGGGAGGTAACCCCGGGGAGCTGTTTTTT.

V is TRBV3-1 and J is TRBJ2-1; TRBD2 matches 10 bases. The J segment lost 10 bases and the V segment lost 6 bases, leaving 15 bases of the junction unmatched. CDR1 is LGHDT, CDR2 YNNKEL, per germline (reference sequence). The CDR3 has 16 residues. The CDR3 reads CASRTASGSRRMEQFF. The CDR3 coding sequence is TGTGCCAGCAGGACCGCTAGCGGGAGCCGAAGAATGGAGCAGTTCTTC.

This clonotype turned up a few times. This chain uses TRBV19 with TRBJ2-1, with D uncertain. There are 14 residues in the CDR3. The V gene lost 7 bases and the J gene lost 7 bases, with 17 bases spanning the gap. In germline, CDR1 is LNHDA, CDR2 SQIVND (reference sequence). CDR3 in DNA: TGTGCCAGTACCCATGCCTACACTCGGAATGAGCAGTTCTTC. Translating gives CASTHAYTRNEQFF. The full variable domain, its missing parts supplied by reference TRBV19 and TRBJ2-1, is DGGITQSPKYLFRKEGQNVTLSCEQNLNHDAMYWYRQDPGQGLRLIYYSQIVNDFQKGDIAEGYSVSREKKESFPLTVTSAQKNPTAFYLCASTHAYTRNEQFFGPGTRLTVL.

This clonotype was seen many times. The CDR3, as DNA: TGTGCCAGCAGCCACCCGAATGAGCAGTTCTTC. Its protein is CASSHPNEQFF. The chain uses TRBV3-1 and TRBJ2-1; D ambiguous. The V gene lost 3 bases and the J gene lost 7 bases, with 4 bases spanning the gap. This CDR3 region has 11 residues. Germline lookup yields CDR1 LGHDT and CDR2 YNNKEL (reference sequence).

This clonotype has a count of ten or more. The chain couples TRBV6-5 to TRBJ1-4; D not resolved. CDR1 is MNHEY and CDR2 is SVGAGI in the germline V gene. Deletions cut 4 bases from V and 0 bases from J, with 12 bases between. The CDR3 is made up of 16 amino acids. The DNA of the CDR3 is TGTGCCAGCAGTTCCCGTCGGGGTTCAACTAATGAAAAACTGTTTTTT. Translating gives CASSSRRGSTNEKLFF.

DNA of the CDR3: TGTGCCAGCAGCTCGGGGGTACAGGGGTTGGAGACCCAGTACTTC. Residues: CASSSGVQGLETQYF. The gene calls are TRBV7-9 and TRBJ2-5; D is possibly TRBD1 (7 bases). The CDR3 consists of 15 residues. V lost 4 bases, J lost 5 bases, and 17 bases lay in between. Germline lookup yields CDR1 SEHNR and CDR2 FQNEAQ (reference sequence). Supplemented by reference TRBV7-9 and TRBJ2-5, the full variable domain reads DTGVSQNPRHKITKRGQNVTFRCDPISEHNRLYWYRQTLGQGPEFLTYFQNEAQLEKSRLLSDRFSAERPKGSFSTLEIQRTEQGDSAMYLCASSSGVQGLETQYFGPGTRLLVL.

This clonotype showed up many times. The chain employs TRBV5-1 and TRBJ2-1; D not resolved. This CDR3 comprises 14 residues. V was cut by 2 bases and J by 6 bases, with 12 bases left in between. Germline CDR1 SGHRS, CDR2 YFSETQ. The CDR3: CASSFSPGPNEQFF. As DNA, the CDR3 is TGCGCCAGCAGCTTTTCCCCCGGCCCCAATGAGCAGTTCTTC.

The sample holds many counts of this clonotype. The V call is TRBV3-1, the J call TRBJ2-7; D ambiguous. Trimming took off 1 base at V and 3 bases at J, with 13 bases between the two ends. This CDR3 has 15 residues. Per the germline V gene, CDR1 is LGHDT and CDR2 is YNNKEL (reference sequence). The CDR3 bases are TGTGCCAGCAGCCAAGGCCCCTCGATTAACTACGAGCAGTACTTC. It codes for CASSQGPSINYEQYF.

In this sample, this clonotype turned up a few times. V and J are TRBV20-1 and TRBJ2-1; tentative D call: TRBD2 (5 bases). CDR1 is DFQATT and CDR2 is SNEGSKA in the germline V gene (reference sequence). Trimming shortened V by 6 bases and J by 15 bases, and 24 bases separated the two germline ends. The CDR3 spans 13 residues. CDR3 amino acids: CSALRGSRIGLFF. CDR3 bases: TGCAGTGCCCTACGGGGTAGCCGTATAGGTCTGTTCTTC.

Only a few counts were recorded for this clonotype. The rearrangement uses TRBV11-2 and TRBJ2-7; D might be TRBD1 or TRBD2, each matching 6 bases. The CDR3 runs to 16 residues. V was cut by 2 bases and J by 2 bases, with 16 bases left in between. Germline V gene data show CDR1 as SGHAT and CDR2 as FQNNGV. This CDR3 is CASSLMTGGAPYEQYF. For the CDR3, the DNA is TGTGCCAGCAGCTTAATGACAGGCGGGGCCCCCTACGAGCAGTACTTC. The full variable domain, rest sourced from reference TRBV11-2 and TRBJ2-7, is EAGVAQSPRYKIIEKRQSVAFWCNPISGHATLYWYQQILGQGPKLLIQFQNNGVVDDSQLPKDRFSAERLKGVDSTLKIQPAKLEDSAVYLCASSLMTGGAPYEQYFGPGTRLTVT.

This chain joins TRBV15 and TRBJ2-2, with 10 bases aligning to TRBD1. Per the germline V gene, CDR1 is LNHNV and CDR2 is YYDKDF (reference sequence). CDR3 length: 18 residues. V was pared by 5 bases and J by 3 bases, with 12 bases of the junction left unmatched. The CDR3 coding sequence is TGTGCCACCAGCGAAAACCGGGACAGGGGAAGTGACACCGGGGAGCTGTTTTTT. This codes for CATSENRDRGSDTGELFF.

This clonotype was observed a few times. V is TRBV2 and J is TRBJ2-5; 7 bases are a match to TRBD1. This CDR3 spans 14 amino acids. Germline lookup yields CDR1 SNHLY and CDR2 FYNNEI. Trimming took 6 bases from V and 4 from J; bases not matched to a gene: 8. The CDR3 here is CASSKGQSRETQYF. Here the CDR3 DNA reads TGTGCCAGCAGCAAGGGACAGTCACGAGAGACCCAGTACTTC.

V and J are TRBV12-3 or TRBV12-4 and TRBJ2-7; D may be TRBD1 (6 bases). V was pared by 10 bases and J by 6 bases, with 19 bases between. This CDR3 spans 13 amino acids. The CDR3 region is CAINLQGAGEQYF. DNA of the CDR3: TGTGCCATCAACTTACAGGGTGCCGGCGAGCAGTACTTC.

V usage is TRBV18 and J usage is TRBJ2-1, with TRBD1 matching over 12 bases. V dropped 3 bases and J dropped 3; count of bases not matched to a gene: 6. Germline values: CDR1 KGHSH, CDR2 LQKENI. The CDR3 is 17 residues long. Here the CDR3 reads CASSPPGQGAIYNEQFF. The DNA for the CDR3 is TGTGCCAGCTCACCGCCGGGACAGGGGGCAATCTACAATGAGCAGTTCTTC.

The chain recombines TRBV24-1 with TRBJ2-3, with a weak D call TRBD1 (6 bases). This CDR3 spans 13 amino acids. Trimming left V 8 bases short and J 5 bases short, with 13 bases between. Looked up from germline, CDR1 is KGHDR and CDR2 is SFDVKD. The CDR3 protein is CATMRQAEDTQYF. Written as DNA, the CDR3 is TGTGCCACCATGAGACAGGCTGAAGATACGCAGTATTTT.